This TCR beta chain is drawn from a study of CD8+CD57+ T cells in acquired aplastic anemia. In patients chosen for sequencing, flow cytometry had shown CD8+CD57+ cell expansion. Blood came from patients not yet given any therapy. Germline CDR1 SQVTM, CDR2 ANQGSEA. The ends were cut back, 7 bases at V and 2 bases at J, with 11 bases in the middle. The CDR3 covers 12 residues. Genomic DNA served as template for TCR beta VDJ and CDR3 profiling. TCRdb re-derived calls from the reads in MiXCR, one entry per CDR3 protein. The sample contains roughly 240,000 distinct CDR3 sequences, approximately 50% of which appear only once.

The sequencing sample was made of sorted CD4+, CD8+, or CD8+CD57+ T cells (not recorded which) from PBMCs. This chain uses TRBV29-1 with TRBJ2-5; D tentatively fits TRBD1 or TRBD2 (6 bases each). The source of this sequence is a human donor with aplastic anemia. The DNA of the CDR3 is TGCAGCGGGGGGGCCGTTCAAGAGACCCAGTACTTC. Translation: CSGGAVQETQYF.